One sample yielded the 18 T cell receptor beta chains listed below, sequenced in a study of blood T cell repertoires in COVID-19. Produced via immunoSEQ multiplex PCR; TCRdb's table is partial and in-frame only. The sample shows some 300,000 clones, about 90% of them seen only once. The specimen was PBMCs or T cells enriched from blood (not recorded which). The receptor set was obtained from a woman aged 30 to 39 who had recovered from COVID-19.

Written as DNA, the CDR3 is TGTGCCAGCAGTTTATGCAGGGCAGTTGGCTATAATTCACCCCTCCACTTT. Translating it yields CASSLCRAVGYNSPLHF. This rearrangement joins TRBV27 to TRBJ1-6; maybe TRBD1 (5 bases). The CDR3 extends over 17 amino acids. V lost 1 base and J 3 bases, leaving 13 bases between the germline ends. CDR1 and CDR2 (germline): MNHEY, SMNVEV (reference sequence).

The DNA of the CDR3 is TGTGCCAGCAGCTTAGGCCGGGAAGGCACAGATACGCAGTATTTT. This gives the protein CASSLGREGTDTQYF. The gene calls are TRBV27 and TRBJ2-3, with a weak D call TRBD2 (5 bases). The CDR3 length is 15 residues. CDR1 is MNHEY, CDR2 SMNVEV, per germline (reference sequence). Deletions cut 6 bases from V and 1 base from J, with 14 bases between.

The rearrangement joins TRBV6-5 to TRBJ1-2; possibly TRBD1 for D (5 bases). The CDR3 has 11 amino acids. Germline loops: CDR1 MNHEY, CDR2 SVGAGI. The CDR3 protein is CGRRGFLGYTF. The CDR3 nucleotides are TGTGGTCGGCGGGGGTTCCTTGGCTACACCTTC.

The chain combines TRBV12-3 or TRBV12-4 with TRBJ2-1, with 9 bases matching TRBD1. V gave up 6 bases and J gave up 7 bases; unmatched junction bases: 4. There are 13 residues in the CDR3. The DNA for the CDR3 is TGTGCCAGCAGCCCGACAGGGGGAAATGAGCAGTTCTTC. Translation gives CASSPTGGNEQFF.

CDR3 protein: CASGDAGGYEQYF. The CDR3 region has the DNA TGTGCCAGCGGGGACGCGGGGGGCTACGAGCAGTACTTC. This sequence joins TRBV9 and TRBJ2-7; 8 bases are a match to TRBD2. Per the germline V gene, CDR1 is SGDLS and CDR2 is YYNGEE. Unmatched junction bases numbered 6, after V lost 7 bases and J lost 3 bases. The CDR3 runs 13 residues.

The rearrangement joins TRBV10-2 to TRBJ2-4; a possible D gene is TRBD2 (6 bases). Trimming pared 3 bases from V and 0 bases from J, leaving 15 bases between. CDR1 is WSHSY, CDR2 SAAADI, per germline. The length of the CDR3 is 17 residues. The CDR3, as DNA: TGCGCCAGCAGTGATGGTGGCGGGGAGCTAGCCAAAAACATTCAGTACTTC. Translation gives CASSDGGGELAKNIQYF.

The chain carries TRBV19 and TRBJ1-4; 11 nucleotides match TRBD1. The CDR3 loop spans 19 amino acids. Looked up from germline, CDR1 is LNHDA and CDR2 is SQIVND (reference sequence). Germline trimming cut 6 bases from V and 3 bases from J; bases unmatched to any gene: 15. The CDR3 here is CASSPRAGTGGPANEKLFF. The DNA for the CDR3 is TGTGCCAGTAGCCCCCGCGCCGGGACAGGGGGTCCAGCTAATGAAAAACTGTTTTTT. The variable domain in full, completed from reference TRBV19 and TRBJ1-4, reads DGGITQSPKYLFRKEGQNVTLSCEQNLNHDAMYWYRQDPGQGLRLIYYSQIVNDFQKGDIAEGYSVSREKKESFPLTVTSAQKNPTAFYLCASSPRAGTGGPANEKLFFGSGTQLSVL.

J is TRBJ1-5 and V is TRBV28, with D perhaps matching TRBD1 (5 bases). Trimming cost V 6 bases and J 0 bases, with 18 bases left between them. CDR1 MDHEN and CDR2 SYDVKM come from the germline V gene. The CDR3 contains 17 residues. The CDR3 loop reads CASRRPDSTYSNQPQHF. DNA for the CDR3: TGTGCCAGCAGGCGCCCCGACAGCACCTATAGCAATCAGCCCCAGCATTTT.

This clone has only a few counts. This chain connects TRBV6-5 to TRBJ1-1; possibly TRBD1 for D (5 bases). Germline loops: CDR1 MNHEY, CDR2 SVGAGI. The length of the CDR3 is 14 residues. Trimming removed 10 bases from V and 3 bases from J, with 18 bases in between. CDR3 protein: CATPQAGPDTEAFF. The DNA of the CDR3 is TGTGCCACCCCCCAAGCAGGGCCGGACACTGAAGCTTTCTTT.

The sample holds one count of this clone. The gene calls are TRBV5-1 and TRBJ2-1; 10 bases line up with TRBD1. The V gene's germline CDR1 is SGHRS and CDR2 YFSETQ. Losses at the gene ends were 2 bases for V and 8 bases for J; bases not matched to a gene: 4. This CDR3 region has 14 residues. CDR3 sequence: CASSFGQGDDEQFF. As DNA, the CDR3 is TGCGCCAGCAGCTTTGGACAGGGGGACGATGAGCAGTTCTTC.

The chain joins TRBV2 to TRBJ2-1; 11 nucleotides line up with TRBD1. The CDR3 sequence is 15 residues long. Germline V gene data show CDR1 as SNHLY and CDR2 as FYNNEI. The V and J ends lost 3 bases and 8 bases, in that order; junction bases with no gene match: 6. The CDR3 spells CASSEWGQGGDEQFF. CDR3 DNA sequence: TGTGCCAGCAGTGAGTGGGGACAGGGGGGCGATGAGCAGTTCTTC. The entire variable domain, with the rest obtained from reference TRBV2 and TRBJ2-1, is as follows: EPEVTQTPSHQVTQMGQEVILRCVPISNHLYFYWYRQILGQKVEFLVSFYNNEISEKSEIFDDQFSVERPDGSNFTLKIRSTKLEDSAMYFCASSEWGQGGDEQFFGPGTRLTVL.

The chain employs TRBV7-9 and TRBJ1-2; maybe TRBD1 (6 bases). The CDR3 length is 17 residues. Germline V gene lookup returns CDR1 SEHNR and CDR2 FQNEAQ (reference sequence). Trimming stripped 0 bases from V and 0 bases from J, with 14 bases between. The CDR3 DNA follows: TGTGCCAGCAGCTTAGCGGGACACAGACCAGCTAACTATGGCTACACCTTC. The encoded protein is CASSLAGHRPANYGYTF. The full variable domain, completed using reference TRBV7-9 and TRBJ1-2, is DTGVSQNPRHKITKRGQNVTFRCDPISEHNRLYWYRQTLGQGPEFLTYFQNEAQLEKSRLLSDRFSAERPKGSFSTLEIQRTEQGDSAMYLCASSLAGHRPANYGYTFGSGTRLTVV.

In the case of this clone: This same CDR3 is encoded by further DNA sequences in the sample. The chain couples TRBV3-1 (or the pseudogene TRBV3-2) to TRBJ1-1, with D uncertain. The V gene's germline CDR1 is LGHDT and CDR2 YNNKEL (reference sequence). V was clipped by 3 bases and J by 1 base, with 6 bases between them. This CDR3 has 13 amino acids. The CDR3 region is CASSQSRNTEAFF. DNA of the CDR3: TGTGCCAGCAGCCAGTCGAGGAACACTGAAGCTTTCTTT.

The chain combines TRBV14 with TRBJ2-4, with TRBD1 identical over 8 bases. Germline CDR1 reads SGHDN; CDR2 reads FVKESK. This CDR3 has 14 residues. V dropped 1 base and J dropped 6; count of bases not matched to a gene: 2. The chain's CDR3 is CASSQAGGRNIQYF. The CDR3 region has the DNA TGTGCCAGCAGCCAAGCAGGGGGCAGAAACATTCAGTACTTC.

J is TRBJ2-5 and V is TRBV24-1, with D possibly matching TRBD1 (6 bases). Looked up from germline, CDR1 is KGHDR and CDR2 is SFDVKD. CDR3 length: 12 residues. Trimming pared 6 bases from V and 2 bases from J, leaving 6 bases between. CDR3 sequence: CATSRGQETQYF. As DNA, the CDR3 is TGTGCCACCAGTAGGGGGCAAGAGACCCAGTACTTC.

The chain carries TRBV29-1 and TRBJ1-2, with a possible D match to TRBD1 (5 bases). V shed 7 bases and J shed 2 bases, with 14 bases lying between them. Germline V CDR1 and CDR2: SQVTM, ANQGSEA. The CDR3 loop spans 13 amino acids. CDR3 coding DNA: TGCAGCGCCCGGGAGGGGTCGAACTATGGCTACACCTTC. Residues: CSAREGSNYGYTF.

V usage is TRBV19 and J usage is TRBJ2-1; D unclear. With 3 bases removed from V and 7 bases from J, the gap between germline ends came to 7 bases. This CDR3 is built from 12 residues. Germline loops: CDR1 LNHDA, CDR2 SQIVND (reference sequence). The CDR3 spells CASSILRNEQFF. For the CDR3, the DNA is TGTGCCAGTAGTATCCTTCGGAATGAGCAGTTCTTC.

Written as DNA, the CDR3 is TGTGCCAGCAGCGCTCAGGGGCGCACTGCCGAGACCCAGTACTTC. Protein product: CASSAQGRTAETQYF. The V call is TRBV9, the J call TRBJ2-5; D may be TRBD1 (6 bases). CDR1 and CDR2 (germline): SGDLS, YYNGEE. This CDR3 is built from 15 residues. Trimming removed 3 bases from V and 5 bases from J, with 17 bases in between. The whole variable domain, remainder taken from reference TRBV9 and TRBJ2-5, is DSGVTQTPKHLITATGQRVTLRCSPRSGDLSVYWYQQSLDQGLQFLIQYYNGEERAKGNILERFSAQQFPDLHSELNLSSLELGDSALYFCASSAQGRTAETQYFGPGTRLLVL.